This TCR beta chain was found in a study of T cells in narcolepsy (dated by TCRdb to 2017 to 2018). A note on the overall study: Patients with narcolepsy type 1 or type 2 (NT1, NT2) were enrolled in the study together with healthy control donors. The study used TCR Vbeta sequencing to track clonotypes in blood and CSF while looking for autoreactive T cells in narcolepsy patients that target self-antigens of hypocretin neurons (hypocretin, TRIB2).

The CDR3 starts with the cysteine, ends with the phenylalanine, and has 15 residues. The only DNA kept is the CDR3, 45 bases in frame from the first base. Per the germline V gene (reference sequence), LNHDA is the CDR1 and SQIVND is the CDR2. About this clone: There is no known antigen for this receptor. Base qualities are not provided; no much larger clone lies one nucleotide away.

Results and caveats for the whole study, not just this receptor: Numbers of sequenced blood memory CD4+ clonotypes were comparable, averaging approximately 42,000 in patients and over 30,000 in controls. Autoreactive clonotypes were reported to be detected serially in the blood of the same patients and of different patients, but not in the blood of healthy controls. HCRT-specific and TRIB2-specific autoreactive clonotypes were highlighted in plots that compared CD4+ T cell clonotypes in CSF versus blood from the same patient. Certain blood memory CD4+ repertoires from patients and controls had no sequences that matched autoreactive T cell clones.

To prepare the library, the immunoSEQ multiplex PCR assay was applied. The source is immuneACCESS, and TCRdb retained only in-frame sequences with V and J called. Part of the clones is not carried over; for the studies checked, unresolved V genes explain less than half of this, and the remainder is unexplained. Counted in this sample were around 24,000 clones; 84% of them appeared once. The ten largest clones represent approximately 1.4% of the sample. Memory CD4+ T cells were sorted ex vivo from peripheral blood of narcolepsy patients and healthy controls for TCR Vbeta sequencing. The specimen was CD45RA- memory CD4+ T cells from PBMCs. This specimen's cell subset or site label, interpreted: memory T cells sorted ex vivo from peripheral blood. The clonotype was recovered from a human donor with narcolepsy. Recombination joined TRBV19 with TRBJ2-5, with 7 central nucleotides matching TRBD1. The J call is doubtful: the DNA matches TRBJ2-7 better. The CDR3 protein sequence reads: CASRLDRFGVYEQYF. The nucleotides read TGTGCCAGTAGGCTGGACAGGTTTGGGGTTTACGAGCAGTACTTC.